The clone carrying this TCR beta chain was seen a handful of times. Its antigen is as yet unknown. Once RNA had been extracted, it was reverse transcribed into cDNA to act as the sequencing template. Repertoires were generated with immunoSEQ multiplex PCR, while TCRdb's copy carries only in-frame clones and drops some. In the table there are around 99,000 clones, 80% to 85% of which are singletons. Sample treatment: oral pan-JAK inhibitor, 5-10 mg twice daily. Peripheral blood samples and lesional scalp punch biopsies were obtained from alopecia areata patients. Starting from PBMCs, sorting isolated CD4+ and CD8+ T cells. Per the germline V gene, CDR1 is MGHRA and CDR2 is YSYEKL. The CDR3 runs 14 residues. V was trimmed by 4 bases and J by 2 bases, leaving 11 bases between them. This entry comes from a study of CD8+ T cells in alopecia areata. Study background: Percent of scalp involved defined treated patients' severity scores.

General observations from the study: Scalp sample sequencing also detects resident alphabeta T cells of normal skin.

The chain uses TRBV4-1 and TRBJ1-2; D gene ambiguous. This TCR came from a human donor with alopecia areata. The sequences come from CD8+ T cells sorted from blood, collected at week 24, from a patient treated with tofacitinib. CDR3 sequence reads: CASSPLRQNYGYTF. CDR3 sequence (DNA): TGCGCCAGCAGCCCTCTGAGGCAGAACTATGGCTACACCTTC.